These 11 T cell receptor beta chains originate from one sample sequenced in a study of beta chain features in type 1 diabetes (dated by TCRdb to the late 2010s). The paper as a whole reports these results and caveats: In all four CD4+ subsets, TCRB CDR3 length was moderately but significantly shorter in type 1 diabetes patients.

Libraries came from the immunoSEQ multiplex PCR assay. All of the isolated RNA was reverse transcribed with the High Capacity cDNA Reverse Transcription Kit, so expressed TCRB transcripts were sequenced. This is the immuneACCESS table as TCRdb keeps it, with only in-frame sequences that have V and J called. A part of the clones is gone; compared with another copy, unresolved V genes explain less than half, and the rest is unexplained. In all, the sample holds 95,000 to 150,000 clones, and around 15% of those were seen once. Of the sample, less than 3% falls within the top ten clones. These receptors have no identified antigens. The specimen sequenced was central memory CD4+ T cells from blood. The receptors were gathered from a man aged 25 to 40 with type 1 diabetes.

This clone was detected only a few times. The rearrangement uses TRBV27 and TRBJ1-6, with 10 bases fitting TRBD1. The CDR3 contains 16 residues. V dropped 4 bases and J dropped 5; count of bases not matched to a gene: 5. Germline values: CDR1 MNHEY, CDR2 SMNVEV (reference sequence). CDR3 in amino acids: CASSSMGQGNNSPLHF. CDR3 bases: TGTGCCAGCAGTTCCATGGGACAGGGGAATAATTCACCCCTCCACTTT.

The chain links TRBV29-1 to TRBJ2-5, with 7 bases that match TRBD2. TRBJ2-7 matches the DNA end more closely, so the J call is doubtful. This CDR3 has 11 amino acids. Germline lookup yields CDR1 SQVTM and CDR2 ANQGSEA. The CDR3 DNA sequence: TGCAGCGTTGATCGCGGGGGCGAGCAGTACTTC. It encodes CSVDRGGEQYF.

The rearrangement uses TRBV9 and TRBJ1-5; 12 nucleotides match TRBD1. The germline CDR1 and CDR2 sequences are SGDLS and YYNGEE. The V segment lost 3 bases and the J segment 0 bases; nucleotides outside the gene matches: 7. The CDR3 totals 18 residues. The CDR3 protein is CASSAGTGGLYSNQPQHF. The DNA of the CDR3 is TGTGCCAGCAGCGCCGGGACAGGGGGCCTCTATAGCAATCAGCCCCAGCATTTT. Full variable domain (outside the CDR3, taken from reference TRBV9 and TRBJ1-5): DSGVTQTPKHLITATGQRVTLRCSPRSGDLSVYWYQQSLDQGLQFLIQYYNGEERAKGNILERFSAQQFPDLHSELNLSSLELGDSALYFCASSAGTGGLYSNQPQHFGDGTRLSIL.

By share, this clone counts as medium-sized (0.01 to 0.1%). The chain couples TRBV5-5 to TRBJ2-6, with no clear D. V was clipped by 6 bases and J by 2 bases, with 15 bases between them. Germline CDR1 is SGHKS and CDR2 is YYEKEE (reference sequence). CDR3 length: 16 amino acids. The CDR3 reads CASTFPGSAGANVLTF. The CDR3 nucleotides read TGTGCCAGCACCTTTCCAGGCTCGGCTGGGGCCAACGTCCTGACTTTC.

The chain is built from TRBV11-2 and TRBJ2-1, with a weak D call TRBD2 (5 bases). From germline, CDR1 is SGHAT and CDR2 FQNNGV. The CDR3 has 13 amino acids. V was pared by 4 bases and J by 4 bases, with 8 bases between. Here the CDR3 reads CASSSAGYNEQFF. CDR3 in DNA: TGTGCCAGCAGCTCCGCGGGTTACAATGAGCAGTTCTTC.

This clone occurred a few times. The chain employs TRBV7-2 and TRBJ1-4; possible D gene TRBD1, 6 bases. V shed 3 bases and J shed 7 bases, with 12 bases lying between them. CDR1 is SGHTA and CDR2 is FQGNSA in the germline V gene. The CDR3 is 14 amino acids. The CDR3 sequence: CASSLGARGEKLFF. For the CDR3, the DNA is TGTGCCAGCAGCTTGGGGGCGCGGGGTGAAAAACTGTTTTTT.

The chain carries TRBV7-2 and TRBJ2-7; 11 bases are a match to TRBD1. Germline trimming cut 3 bases from V and 4 bases from J; bases unmatched to any gene: 11. CDR1 is SGHTA and CDR2 is FQGNSA in the germline V gene. This CDR3 region has 17 residues. The chain's CDR3 is CASSLRTGGDLFYEQYF. In DNA form, the CDR3 reads TGTGCCAGCAGCTTGCGGACAGGGGGCGACCTTTTTTACGAGCAGTACTTC.

This clone was counted a single time. The genes are TRBV11-2 and TRBJ2-7; D is undetermined. The germline gives CDR1 SGHAT, CDR2 FQNNGV. Trimming removed 5 bases from V and 2 bases from J, with 13 bases in between. The length of the CDR3 is 14 residues. The CDR3 protein is CASSKDGSPYEQYF. In DNA, the CDR3 is TGTGCCAGCAGCAAGGACGGATCCCCCTACGAGCAGTACTTC.

The V call is TRBV4-2, the J call TRBJ2-3; 14 nucleotides line up with TRBD2. There are 17 residues in the CDR3. Germline CDR1 reads LGHNA; CDR2 reads YNFKEQ. The ends lost 5 bases at V and 3 bases at J; junction bases unmatched: 7. DNA of the CDR3: TGTGCCAGCAGCTTGAGACTAGCGGGGGGGCCTACAGATACGCAGTATTTT. Amino acid sequence: CASSLRLAGGPTDTQYF.

The chain recombines TRBV28 with TRBJ2-5; TRBD2 is a possible D gene (5 bases). The V gene lost 4 bases and the J gene lost 8 bases, with 20 bases spanning the gap. The CDR3 runs 15 residues. Germline V gives CDR1 MDHEN, CDR2 SYDVKM. The CDR3 DNA follows: TGTGCCAGCAGTTCGCCCCGGCGGGTCGGGAACACCCAGTACTTC. Protein sequence: CASSSPRRVGNTQYF.

Only a few counts were recorded for this clone. The chain is built from TRBV7-2 and TRBJ1-1, with 10 bases that match TRBD1. Germline CDR1 reads SGHTA; CDR2 reads FQGNSA. J lost 5 bases, V lost 5 bases, and 8 bases had no gene match. This CDR3 has 15 residues. In nucleotides, the CDR3 is TGTGCCAGCAGCCCCTGGACAGGGGGAAAGACTGAAGCTTTCTTT. Translation: CASSPWTGGKTEAFF.